The following is a T cell receptor (beta chain) sequence with its context. Sequencing was performed with immunoSEQ multiplex PCR; in TCRdb, only in-frame clones are kept and a portion is missing. The sample yields about 120,000 clones, about 94% seen once. The sample originates from a study of siplizumab effects on memory and regulatory T cells. CDR1 is LNHDA, CDR2 SQIVND, per germline (reference sequence). The ends lost 4 bases at V and 9 bases at J; junction bases unmatched: 11. CDR3 length: 16 amino acids. Input material: non-Treg CD4+ T cells sorted from blood. This chain links TRBV19 with TRBJ1-6; 8 positions match TRBD1. This sequence was found in a human donor in good health. CDR3 nucleotides: TGTGCCAGTAGTACGCGTCTTCAGGGGGCCGGTTCACCCCTCCACTTT. This encodes CASSTRLQGAGSPLHF.